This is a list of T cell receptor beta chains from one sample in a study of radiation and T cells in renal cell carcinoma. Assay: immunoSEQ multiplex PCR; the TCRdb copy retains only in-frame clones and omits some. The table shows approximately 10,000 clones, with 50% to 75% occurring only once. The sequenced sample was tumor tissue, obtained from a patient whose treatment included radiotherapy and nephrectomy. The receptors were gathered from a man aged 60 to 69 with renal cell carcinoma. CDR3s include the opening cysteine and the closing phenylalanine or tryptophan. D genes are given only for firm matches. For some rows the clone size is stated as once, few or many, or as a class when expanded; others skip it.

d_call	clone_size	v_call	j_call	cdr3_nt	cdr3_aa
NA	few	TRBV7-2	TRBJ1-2	TGTGCCAGCAGCTTAGGTCAGCGGATCTATGGCTACACCTTC	CASSLGQRIYGYTF
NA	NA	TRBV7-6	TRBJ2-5	TGTGCCAGCAGCGCTAGTGGAAAAGAGACCCAGTACTTC	CASSASGKETQYF
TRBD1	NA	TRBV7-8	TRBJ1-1	TGTGCCAGCAGCCCTGGACAGGGAACCATGAACACTGAAGCTTTCTTT	CASSPGQGTMNTEAFF
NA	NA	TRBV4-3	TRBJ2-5	TGCGCCAGCAGCCAAATTTTTGGAATCCAAGAGACCCAGTACTTC	CASSQIFGIQETQYF
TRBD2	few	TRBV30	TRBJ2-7	TGTGCCTGGAGTCTAAACCGCCGGGGCAGCGGGAGGCCGGGCGAGCAGTACTTC	CAWSLNRRGSGRPGEQYF
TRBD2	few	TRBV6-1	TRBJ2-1	TGTGCCAGCTCTTTAGGGACTAGCGGGAGGAATGAGCAGTTCTTC	CASSLGTSGRNEQFF
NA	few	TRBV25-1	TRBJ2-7	TGTGCCAGCAGTTTCGACGAGCAGTACTTC	CASSFDEQYF
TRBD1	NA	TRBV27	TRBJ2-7	TGTGCCAGCAGTTTGACAGGGAACCCCTACGAGCAGTACTTC	CASSLTGNPYEQYF
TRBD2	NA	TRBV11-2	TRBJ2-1	TGTGCCAGCAGCTTTGATGCGGTAGCGGGAGGACACAATGAGCAGTTCTTC	CASSFDAVAGGHNEQFF
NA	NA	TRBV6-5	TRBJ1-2	TGTGCCAGCACTACACAGGGCGCACCTTATGGCTACACCTTC	CASTTQGAPYGYTF
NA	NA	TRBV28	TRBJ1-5	TGTGCCATCAACCACCGGGGTGTCGGCAATCAGCCCCAGCATTTT	CAINHRGVGNQPQHF
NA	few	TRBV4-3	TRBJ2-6	TGCGCCAGCAGCCCAAGTGACGTCTCTGGGGCCAACGTCCTGACTTTC	CASSPSDVSGANVLTF
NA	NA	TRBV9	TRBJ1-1	TGTGCCAGCAGCGCTCGTAACACTGAAGCTTTCTTT	CASSARNTEAFF
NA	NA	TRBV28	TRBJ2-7	TGTGCCAGCAGTTTTCGGACAGGGAGCCTTAGATTAAGCGGGACCGGCAGGTACGAGCAGTACTTC	CASSFRTGSLRLSGTGRYEQYF
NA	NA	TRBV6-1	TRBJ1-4	TGTGCCAGCATCCCGGGACTCAACAATGAAAAACTGTTTTTT	CASIPGLNNEKLFF
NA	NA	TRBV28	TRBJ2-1	TGTGCCAGCAGTATCCATCCGGGTGTCGGTGAGCAGTTCTTC	CASSIHPGVGEQFF
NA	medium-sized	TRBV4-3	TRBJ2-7	TGCGCCAGCAGCCAAGTCGGCTCCTACGAGCAGTACTTC	CASSQVGSYEQYF
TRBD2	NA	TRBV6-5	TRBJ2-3	TGTGCCAGCAGTTACCTAGCGGGAGCAGATACGCAGTATTTT	CASSYLAGADTQYF
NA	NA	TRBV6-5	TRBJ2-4	TGTGCCAGCAGCCCCAGGGCCAAAAACATTCAGTACTTC	CASSPRAKNIQYF
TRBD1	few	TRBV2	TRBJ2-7	TGTGCCAGCAGTGAGGACAGGTCATTGGGCGAGCAGTACTTC	CASSEDRSLGEQYF
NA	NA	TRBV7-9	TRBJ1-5	TGTGCCAGCAGCTTAGCACTAACTGGTAGCCACAATCAGCCCCAGCATTTT	CASSLALTGSHNQPQHF
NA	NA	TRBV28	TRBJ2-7	TGTGCCAGCAGAGGAGGAGGGGTTTCCTACGAGCAGTACTTC	CASRGGGVSYEQYF
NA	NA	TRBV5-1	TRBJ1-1	TGCGCCAGCAGCTTGGGTCCAGGGGACACTGAAGCTTTCTTT	CASSLGPGDTEAFF
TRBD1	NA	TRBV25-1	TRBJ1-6	TGTGCCAGCAGTGAATGGGACAGGGATTCACCCCTCCACTTT	CASSEWDRDSPLHF
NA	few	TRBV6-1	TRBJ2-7	TGTGCCAGCTTCGTAACAGGTGCCTACGAGCAGTACTTC	CASFVTGAYEQYF
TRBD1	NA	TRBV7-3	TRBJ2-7	TGTGCCAGCAGCTTATTCCAGGGACAGTCCTACGAGCAGTACTTC	CASSLFQGQSYEQYF
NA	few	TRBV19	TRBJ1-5	TGTGCCAGTAGCAAGATGGCGGGGGATCAGCCCCAGCATTTT	CASSKMAGDQPQHF
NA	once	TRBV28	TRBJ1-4	TGTGCCAGCCACCGGGCTAATGAAAAACTGTTTTTT	CASHRANEKLFF
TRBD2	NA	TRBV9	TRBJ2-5	TGTGCCAGCAGCGTAGGTCTAGCGGGAGGGCCGGGTCCCGCGACCCAGTACTTC	CASSVGLAGGPGPATQYF
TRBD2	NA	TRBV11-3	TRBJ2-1	TGTGCCAGCAGCATATTGGGGACTAGCGGCCAACAGGAGCAGTTCTTC	CASSILGTSGQQEQFF
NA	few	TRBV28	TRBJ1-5	TGTGCCACCTCGGGAGACTACAATCAGCCCCAGCATTTT	CATSGDYNQPQHF
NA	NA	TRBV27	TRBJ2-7	TGTGCCAGCAGTTTATACTTTACAGGCGTCAGCTCCTACGAGCAGTACTTC	CASSLYFTGVSSYEQYF
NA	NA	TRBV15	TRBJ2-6	TGTGCCACCAGCAGAAGGGGTGGGGCCAACGTCCTGACTTTC	CATSRRGGANVLTF
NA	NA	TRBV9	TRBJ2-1	TGTGCCAGCAGCGTAGAAGGGGGGTCCTACAATGAGCAGTTCTTC	CASSVEGGSYNEQFF
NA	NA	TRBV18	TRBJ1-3	TGTGCCAGCTCACCCTTTCTTCAGAGGGGTGGTTCTGGAAACACCATATATTTT	CASSPFLQRGGSGNTIYF
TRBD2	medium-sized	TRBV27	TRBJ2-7	TGTGCCAGCGGATTAAAGGGCGGGAGTTACGAGCAGTACTTC	CASGLKGGSYEQYF
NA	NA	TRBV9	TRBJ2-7	TGTGCCAGCAGCTCGAGGGGGGGGCCCTTCTACGAGCAGTACTTC	CASSSRGGPFYEQYF
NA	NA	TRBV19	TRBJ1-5	TGTGCCAGTAGTATTGGGCAGCGCAATCAGCCCCAGCATTTT	CASSIGQRNQPQHF
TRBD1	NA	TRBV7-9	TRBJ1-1	TGTGCCAGCAGCCCCTGGGACAGGGGGCTCGCTGAAGCTTTCTTT	CASSPWDRGLAEAFF
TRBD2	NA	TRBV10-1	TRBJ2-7	TGCGCCAGCAGTGAAAGACTAGCGTCCTACGAGCAGTACTTC	CASSERLASYEQYF
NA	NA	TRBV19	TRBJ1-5	TGTGCCAGTAGTATGGGTAGGAGCAATCAGCCCCAGCATTTT	CASSMGRSNQPQHF
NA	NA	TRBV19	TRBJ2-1	TGTGCCAGTAGCCGACCGAAGGCCAGCTCCTACAATGAGCAGTTCTTC	CASSRPKASSYNEQFF
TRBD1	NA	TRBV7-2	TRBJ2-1	TGTGCCAGCAGCCCGACCCCGGGACAGGGAAACTACAATGAGCAGTTCTTC	CASSPTPGQGNYNEQFF
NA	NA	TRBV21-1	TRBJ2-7	TGTGCCAGCAGCAAAGTGGGGGACTCCCGCTCCTACGAGCAGTACTTC	CASSKVGDSRSYEQYF
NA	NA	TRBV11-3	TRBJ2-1	TGTGCCAGCAGTACAGGGTCATCCTACAATGAGCAGTTCTTC	CASSTGSSYNEQFF
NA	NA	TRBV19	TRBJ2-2	TGTGCCAGTAGTATAGGCCGCCGAGGCACCGGGGAGCTGTTTTTT	CASSIGRRGTGELFF
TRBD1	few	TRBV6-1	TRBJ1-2	TGTGCCAGCAGTGCCCTCGCAGGGGGCTGGAACTATGGCTACACCTTC	CASSALAGGWNYGYTF
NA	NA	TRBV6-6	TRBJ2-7	TGTGCCAGCAGTTACGAGGGATTGTACGAGCAGTACTTC	CASSYEGLYEQYF
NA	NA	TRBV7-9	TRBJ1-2	TGTGCCAGCAGCGATCGGGGGATCCTCTATGGCTACACCTTC	CASSDRGILYGYTF
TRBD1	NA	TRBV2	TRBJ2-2	TGTGCCAGCAGTGAAAATTCGGGACAGGTCTGGTCCGGGGAGCTGTTTTTT	CASSENSGQVWSGELFF
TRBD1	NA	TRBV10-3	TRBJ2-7	TGTGCCATCAGTGGGGACAGGGGTAGGTACGAGCAGTACTTC	CAISGDRGRYEQYF
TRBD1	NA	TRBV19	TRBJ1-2	TGTGCCAGTACGCGACAGGGAGGCTACACCTTC	CASTRQGGYTF
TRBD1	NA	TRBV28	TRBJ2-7	TGTGCCAGCACCCCATTGACAGGGGTGGTCTACGAGCAGTACTTC	CASTPLTGVVYEQYF
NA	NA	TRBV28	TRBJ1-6	NA	CASSLAVDSYNSPLHF